This T cell receptor beta chain appears in the sequencing data of a study of T-cell memory formation after mild COVID-19. Study context: Largely donor-specific TCR clusters were found.

The CDR3 has 18 amino acids. Germline values: CDR1 SGHTA, CDR2 FQGTGA. V lost 1 base and J lost 1, with 17 bases in between. One entry per CDR3 protein, called by TCRdb with MiXCR from the 5' RACE reads. This sample carries approximately 270,000 distinct CDR3 sequences, under 20% of them seen once, and the ten largest clones take roughly 25%. The sequenced sample was PBMCs or a T cell subset sorted from them (not recorded which). The source of this sequence is a man younger than 35 who had mild COVID-19 (a few samples of this study predate the infection). Cell type and time point are not known. J is TRBJ1-3 and V is TRBV7-3; D is undetermined. The CDR3 region is CASSLKPLPEPSGNTIYF. The CDR3 bases are TGTGCCAGCAGCTTAAAGCCCCTGCCAGAGCCTTCTGGAAACACCATATATTTT.